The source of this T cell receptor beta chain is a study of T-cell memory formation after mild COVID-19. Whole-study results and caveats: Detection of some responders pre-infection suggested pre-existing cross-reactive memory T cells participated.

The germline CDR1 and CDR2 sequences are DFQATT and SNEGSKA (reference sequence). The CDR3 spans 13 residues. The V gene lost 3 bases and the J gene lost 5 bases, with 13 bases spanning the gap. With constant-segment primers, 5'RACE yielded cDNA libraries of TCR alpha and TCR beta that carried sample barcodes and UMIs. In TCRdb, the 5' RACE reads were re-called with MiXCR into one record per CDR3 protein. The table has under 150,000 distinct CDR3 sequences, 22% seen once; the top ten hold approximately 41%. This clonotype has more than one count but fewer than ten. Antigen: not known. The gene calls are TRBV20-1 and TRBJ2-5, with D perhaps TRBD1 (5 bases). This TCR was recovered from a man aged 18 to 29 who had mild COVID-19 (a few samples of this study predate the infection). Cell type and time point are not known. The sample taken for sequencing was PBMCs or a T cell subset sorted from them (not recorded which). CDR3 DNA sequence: TGCAGTGCTAGTCGACAGTCCGCGGAGACCCAGTACTTC. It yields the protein CSASRQSAETQYF.